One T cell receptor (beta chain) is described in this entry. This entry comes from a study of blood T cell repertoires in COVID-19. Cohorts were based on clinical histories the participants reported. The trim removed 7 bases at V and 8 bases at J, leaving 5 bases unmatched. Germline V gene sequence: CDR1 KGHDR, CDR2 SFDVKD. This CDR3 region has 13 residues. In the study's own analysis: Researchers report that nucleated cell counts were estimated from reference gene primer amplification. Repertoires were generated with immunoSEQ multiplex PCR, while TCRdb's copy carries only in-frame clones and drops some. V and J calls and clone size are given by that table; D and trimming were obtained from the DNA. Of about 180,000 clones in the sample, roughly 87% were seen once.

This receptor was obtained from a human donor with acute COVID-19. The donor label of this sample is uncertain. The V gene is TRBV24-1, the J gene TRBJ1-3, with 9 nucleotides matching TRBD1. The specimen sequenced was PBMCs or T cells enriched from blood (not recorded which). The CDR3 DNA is TGTGCCACCAGCACAGGGGGCCAGGACACCATATATTTT. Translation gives CATSTGGQDTIYF.